This T cell receptor beta chain was identified in a study of shared clonotypes between healthy human individuals (dated by TCRdb to 2019 to 2021). Background on the whole study: The cohort included a few men and a couple of women between 18 and 49 years of age. Per donor, leukapheresis produced somewhere between about 0.94 and 9.5 billion PBMCs. The study deeply sequenced blood TCR repertoires of five healthy adults to estimate repertoire size and the extent of clonotype sharing between individuals. Libraries were prepared and TCR repertoires were sequenced by different laboratories using diverse techniques, in order to increase sequencing depth and limit assay-specific biases. Per donor, three plates each were used for CD4 naive and CD4 memory, two for CD8 naive, and one for CD8 memory.

Study-level results and caveats: Pairwise subsampling led to the expectation that sequencing depth would affect the degree of clonotype sharing among donors. Rarefaction of sorted-subset datasets indicated incomplete sequencing despite the large sequencing depth. When a few donors were compared, the shared fraction of clonotypes was 5% to 6.5% for naive CD4, less than 4% for naive CD8, 2.3% for memory CD4, and under 0.5% for memory CD8. Higher generation probabilities were observed for clonotypes shared by all four sorted-subset donors than for non-shared clonotypes. Larger estimated clonotype richness was generally found for naive subsets than for memory subsets. Only blood was sampled, and tissue TCR repertoires likely differ from those in blood. The small number of donors limited the genetic and exposure-history diversity represented.

With respect to this clone: Its antigen is still unknown. No base qualities exist here, and no much larger clone lies one base off it.

The CDR3, cysteine through phenylalanine, is 16 amino acids long. The only DNA kept is the CDR3, 48 bases in frame from the first base. V drops 0 bases and J drops 1 base, leaving 7 bases in between. CDR1 LGHNA and CDR2 YSLEER are derived from the germline V gene. CD8 naive samples consisted of CD45RO-negative cells that were positively selected for CCR7, yielding a CD45RA+CCR7+ population without TemRA cells. The donors were healthy, HIV-negative adults with no recently reported acute infections or vaccinations. Only Caucasian adults living in Nashville, Tennessee, USA were represented among the donors. Blood was obtained by leukapheresis, after which PBMCs were separated by Ficoll-Histopaque density gradient centrifugation and cryopreserved in liquid nitrogen vapor phase. Purity and quantity of every magnetically sorted T cell population were checked by analytical flow cytometry. Genomic DNA was isolated from each sorted fraction and quantified by UV absorbance on a Nanodrop 2000c.

TCR CDR3 regions were amplified from genomic DNA by multiplex PCR using the deep immunoSEQ assay. Extracted genomic DNA from each cell subset was spread evenly across all wells of several immunoSEQ 96-well plates, with each plate serving as a replicate. For sorted subsets, approximately 200 ng of genomic DNA, equivalent to 25,000 to 30,000 T cell genomes, went into each replicate PCR. Purified libraries were quantified with a Qubit 3.0 fluorometer, sized on a Bioanalyzer 2100, and re-quantified with the KAPA Library Quantification kit. Every immunoSEQ 96-well plate was sequenced on a separate single-read 150-cycle Illumina NextSeq 550 flow cell. Concerning the study's data processing: Because only junctional sequences without quality scores were contained in the immunoSEQ output, filtering matching that applied to full-length reads could not be performed. Sequences were annotated with PyIR, a Python wrapper for IgBLAST v1.9, using IMGT germline references to assign V/J genes and CDR3. Reads with weak V/J assignments (E-value above 1e-6), missing CDR3, stop codons, out-of-frame junctions, or ambiguous translated residues were removed. A V3J clonotype was defined by an identical inferred V gene, J gene, and CDR3 amino acid sequence. Percentage overlap between repertoires was computed as shared unique clonotypes divided by the size of the smaller repertoire. Richness of each repertoire was evaluated using RTK rarefaction, the Chao1 estimator, and Recon v2.1 estimates of unobserved clonotypes. OLGA was used to compute generation probabilities for all TCRbeta clonotypes that the gDNA method yielded from a handful of donors. Imported from immuneACCESS, the table was reduced by TCRdb to in-frame sequences with V and J called. These copies leave out some clones; in studies compared against another copy, an unresolved V gene accounts for under half, and the cause of the remainder is not known. From that table come the V and J calls and clone size; the DNA was used to work out D and trimming. Present in this sample are roughly 2 million clones, less than 95% of which were seen just once. The top ten clones comprise around 1.1% of the sample.

Source material: naive CD8+ T cells sorted from blood. The intended sense of this specimen's cell subset or site label: CD45RA+CCR7+. The receptor was derived from a man younger than 35 in good health. The chain is assembled from TRBV4-3 and TRBJ1-6; TRBD1 is a possible D gene, resting on 6 matching bases. The CDR3 has the sequence CASSQERGSYNSPLHF. The DNA sequence is given as TGCGCCAGCAGCCAAGAAAGGGGGTCCTATAATTCACCCCTCCACTTT.